This TCR beta chain was sequenced for a study of blood T cell repertoires in COVID-19. Some clones are missing from TCRdb's copy, which holds only in-frame ones; the method was immunoSEQ multiplex PCR. This table has more than 13,000 clones, over 70% appearing once. This clonotype originated in a human donor in a cohort sampled during active COVID-19. Material for sequencing was peripheral blood.

The CDR3, as DNA: TGTGCCATCAGCGGGACAGGGGACATAGATACGCAGTATTTT. Protein: CAISGTGDIDTQYF. The chain employs TRBV10-3 and TRBJ2-3, with 10 nucleotides matching TRBD1. CDR3 length: 14 amino acids. Looked up from germline, CDR1 is ENHRY and CDR2 is SYGVKD. J was trimmed by 5 bases and V by 6 bases; bases with no gene match: 5.